What follows are 18 T cell receptor beta chains derived from one specimen sequenced in a study of blood T cell repertoires in COVID-19. The method was immunoSEQ multiplex PCR; TCRdb's version includes in-frame clones alone and lacks a portion of them. This table holds roughly 170,000 clones, around 87% found once. The material sequenced was peripheral blood. Source of these receptors: an older woman with COVID-19, enrolled during active disease.

V usage is TRBV28 and J usage is TRBJ2-1; D call uncertain. Germline-derived CDR1 and CDR2 are MDHEN and SYDVKM. Trimming stripped 3 bases from V and 7 bases from J, with 7 bases between. CDR3 length: 12 amino acids. The CDR3 here is CASSLPVNEQFF. CDR3 DNA: TGTGCCAGCAGTTTGCCGGTGAATGAGCAGTTCTTC. Full variable domain (rest looked up from reference TRBV28 and TRBJ2-1): DVKVTQSSRYLVKRTGEKVFLECVQDMDHENMFWYRQDPGLGLRLIYFSYDVKMKEKGDIPEGYSVSREKKERFSLILESASTNQTSMYLCASSLPVNEQFFGPGTRLTVL.

This chain joins TRBV4-1 and TRBJ2-3; 8 positions match TRBD1. V lost 2 bases, J lost 6 bases, and 7 bases stayed unmatched. Germline CDR1 MGHRA, CDR2 YSYEKL. CDR3 length: 15 amino acids. Here the CDR3 reads CASSQPTGGSDTQYF. CDR3 bases: TGCGCCAGCAGCCAACCTACAGGGGGATCGGATACGCAGTATTTT.

The chain is built from TRBV29-1 and TRBJ1-1, with 9 bases lining up with TRBD1. The CDR3 is 14 residues long. In germline, CDR1 is SQVTM, CDR2 ANQGSEA. Unmatched junction bases numbered 8, after V lost 4 bases and J lost 5 bases. CDR3 protein: CSVAGTGTGTEAFF. DNA for the CDR3: TGCAGCGTTGCAGGGACAGGGACGGGGACTGAAGCTTTCTTT.

The DNA for the CDR3 is TGTGCCAGCAGTTACGCAGGAACGTCTGAAGCTTTCTTT. Protein sequence: CASSYAGTSEAFF. This chain uses TRBV6-6 with TRBJ1-1; no definite D call. Trimming took 2 bases from V and 6 from J, leaving 10 bases between them. CDR3 size: 13 residues. Germline V gene lookup returns CDR1 MNHNY and CDR2 SVGAGI (reference sequence).

The chain employs TRBV27 and TRBJ1-2; the D gene is possibly TRBD1 (5 bases). This CDR3 region has 13 residues. Trimming stripped 6 bases from V and 5 bases from J, with 13 bases between. The V gene's germline CDR1 is MNHEY and CDR2 SMNVEV (reference sequence). The CDR3 reads CASSPLGGYGYTF. The CDR3, as DNA: TGTGCCAGCAGCCCGTTGGGGGGGTATGGCTACACCTTC.

The chain carries TRBV28 and TRBJ1-2, with 7 bases lining up with TRBD1. Germline V gives CDR1 MDHEN, CDR2 SYDVKM. The CDR3 totals 13 residues. The junction had 7 bases not matched to a gene; V was cut back by 7 bases and J by 5 bases. DNA for the CDR3: TGTGCCAGCACAATACAGGGGATTTATGGCTACACCTTC. Its translation: CASTIQGIYGYTF.

This chain's CDR3 is CASRRDRVNEQYF. CDR3 bases: TGTGCCAGCCGCCGGGACAGGGTAAACGAGCAGTACTTC. This chain uses TRBV7-9 with TRBJ2-7, with 9 bases that match TRBD1. J was trimmed by 5 bases and V by 8 bases; bases with no gene match: 7. Germline-derived CDR1 and CDR2 are SEHNR and FQNEAQ (reference sequence). This CDR3 region has 13 residues.

V is TRBV19 and J is TRBJ1-1, with D possibly TRBD1 on 5 matching bases. This CDR3 region has 12 residues. Trimming stripped 8 bases from V and 3 bases from J, with 10 bases between. CDR1 is LNHDA and CDR2 is SQIVND in the germline V gene (reference sequence). The CDR3 DNA reads as TGTGCCAGTGTAGGGGAGGACACTGAAGCTTTCTTT. Translating it yields CASVGEDTEAFF.

The chain employs TRBV6-6 and TRBJ1-5; 9 positions match TRBD1. Germline V lookup: CDR1 MNHNY, CDR2 SVGAGI (reference sequence). The CDR3 runs to 14 residues. With 7 bases clipped from V and 5 bases from J, the junction kept 6 bases outside the gene matches. CDR3 in DNA: TGTGCCAGCATCCGACGGACAGGGGATCAGCCCCAGCATTTT. Its translation: CASIRRTGDQPQHF.

For this clone: Other DNA sequences of this sample code for an identical CDR3. The CDR3 sequence: CSASLREGTDTQYF. CDR3 DNA sequence: TGCAGTGCTAGTTTGCGGGAGGGCACAGATACGCAGTATTTT. V is TRBV20-1 and J is TRBJ2-3; 8 nucleotides align to TRBD2. Germline V gene data show CDR1 as DFQATT and CDR2 as SNEGSKA (reference sequence). With V trimmed by 3 bases and J by 1 base, 3 bases remained unmatched. The CDR3 is 14 residues long.

The genes are TRBV19 and TRBJ2-2, with D maybe TRBD2 (5 bases). Trimming removed 5 bases from V and 0 bases from J, with 10 bases in between. The CDR3 spans 15 residues. The germline V gene encodes CDR1 LNHDA and CDR2 SQIVND (reference sequence). The CDR3 region has the DNA TGTGCCAGTAGTTCGGTGGACTCGAACACCGGGGAGCTGTTTTTT. It yields the protein CASSSVDSNTGELFF.

The gene calls are TRBV28 and TRBJ1-1; TRBD1 agrees at 9 bases. The CDR3 loop spans 13 amino acids. V lost 5 bases, J lost 6 bases, and 4 bases stayed unmatched. Germline loops: CDR1 MDHEN, CDR2 SYDVKM. The CDR3 here is CASSPDRGPEAFF. CDR3 bases: TGTGCCAGCAGTCCGGACAGGGGACCTGAAGCTTTCTTT. The complete variable domain, with remaining parts taken from reference TRBV28 and TRBJ1-1, reads DVKVTQSSRYLVKRTGEKVFLECVQDMDHENMFWYRQDPGLGLRLIYFSYDVKMKEKGDIPEGYSVSREKKERFSLILESASTNQTSMYLCASSPDRGPEAFFGQGTRLTVV.

The rearrangement uses TRBV13 and TRBJ1-1; a possible D gene is TRBD1 (5 bases). Germline V gene lookup returns CDR1 PRHDT and CDR2 FYEKMQ (reference sequence). The CDR3 covers 17 residues. Trimming cost V 0 bases and J 0 bases, with 14 bases left between them. In nucleotides, the CDR3 is TGTGCCAGCAGCTTAGGGCAGGGAAGGGGTTTGAACACTGAAGCTTTCTTT. It specifies CASSLGQGRGLNTEAFF. The full variable domain, completed using reference TRBV13 and TRBJ1-1, is AAGVIQSPRHLIKEKRETATLKCYPIPRHDTVYWYQQGPGQDPQFLISFYEKMQSDKGSIPDRFSAQQFSDYHSELNMSSLELGDSALYFCASSLGQGRGLNTEAFFGQGTRLTVV.

As concerns this clone: Different DNA sequences within this sample yield the same CDR3. The CDR3 reads CASSPSGSSYEQYF. The CDR3 DNA sequence: TGTGCCAGCTCGCCTAGCGGGAGCTCCTACGAGCAGTACTTC. The chain is built from TRBV18 and TRBJ2-7, with TRBD2 identical over 10 bases. The CDR3 length is 14 residues. CDR1 is KGHSH and CDR2 is LQKENI in the germline V gene. The V gene end was trimmed by 6 bases and the J gene end by 0 bases; junction bases not matched to a gene: 2.

V usage is TRBV5-8 and J usage is TRBJ1-5, with D possibly matching TRBD1 (5 bases). Trimming took 0 bases from V and 4 from J, leaving 11 bases between them. The CDR3 loop spans 15 amino acids. In germline, CDR1 is SGHTS, CDR2 YDEGEE. The CDR3 reads CASSLGGRTNQPQHF. The CDR3 bases are TGTGCCAGCAGCTTGGGGGGGAGGACGAATCAGCCCCAGCATTTT. The whole variable domain, remainder taken from reference TRBV5-8 and TRBJ1-5, is EAGVTQSPTHLIKTRGQQATLRCSPISGHTSVYWYQQALGLGLQFLLWYDEGEERNRGNFPPRFSGRQFPNYSSELNVNALELEDSALYLCASSLGGRTNQPQHFGDGTRLSIL.

This sequence joins TRBV7-9 and TRBJ1-6, with TRBD1 matching over 7 bases. The CDR3 is 15 residues long. CDR1 is SEHNR, CDR2 FQNEAQ, per germline (reference sequence). Germline trimming cut 5 bases from V and 7 bases from J; bases unmatched to any gene: 8. The CDR3 here is CASSAEQGRNSPLHF. The CDR3 DNA is TGTGCCAGCAGCGCAGAACAGGGGCGAAATTCACCCCTCCACTTT.

This chain uses TRBV5-1 with TRBJ2-7; 8 bases align to TRBD1. Germline V gives CDR1 SGHRS, CDR2 YFSETQ. This CDR3 is built from 15 residues. The ends lost 4 bases at V and 1 base at J; junction bases unmatched: 7. The CDR3 region is CASSLRTGLSYEQYF. The CDR3 DNA reads TGCGCCAGCAGCCTAAGGACAGGGCTATCCTACGAGCAGTACTTC.

The gene calls are TRBV15 and TRBJ1-6; D gene uncertain. Deletions cut 1 base from V and 7 bases from J, with 2 bases between. The CDR3 totals 12 residues. The V gene's germline CDR1 is LNHNV and CDR2 YYDKDF (reference sequence). CDR3: CATSRVNSPLHF. As DNA, the CDR3 is TGTGCCACCAGCAGAGTAAATTCACCCCTCCACTTT.